The sequence of this TCR beta chain was determined in a study of T cell changes during pregnancy in multiple sclerosis. Only in-frame clones appear in the TCRdb table, and some are missing; sequencing was by immunoSEQ multiplex PCR. This table has 35,000 to 45,000 clones, roughly 88% appearing once. This sample comprised CD8+ T cells from peripheral blood mononuclear cells, obtained in the first trimester of pregnancy. The sequence was collected from a female donor with multiple sclerosis, enrolled in a pregnancy study.

CDR3 protein: CASSQDLGNSPLHF. The CDR3 nucleotides are TGCGCCAGCAGCCAAGACCTAGGCAATTCACCCCTCCACTTT. The chain is built from TRBV4-1 and TRBJ1-6; D is unclear. The CDR3 has 14 amino acids. Germline CDR1 is MGHRA and CDR2 is YSYEKL. The V and J ends lost 0 bases and 7 bases respectively, with 7 bases between them.